This T cell receptor (beta chain) was observed in a study of blood T cells in healthy people across ages. Broader study findings: With naive T cell percentage, TCR beta diversity showed a strong correlation. PBMC samples, being unsorted, prevented any conclusive comparison of naive and antigen-experienced cells.

A second roughly 6 to 11 cycle PCR used barcoded and J-beta primers. TCRdb called the 5' RACE reads again in MiXCR, with one record for every CDR3 protein. The sample comprises approximately 770,000 distinct CDR3 sequences, roughly 64% of which are singletons, and over 20% rests with the top ten. The draw of peripheral blood yielded around 10 milliliters from each donor. Extractions gave at least 5.5 micrograms of total RNA per sample. In the case of this clonotype: What it binds is unknown.

The CDR3 has 19 amino acids. From germline, CDR1 is SGHTA and CDR2 FQGNSA. The V gene end was trimmed by 6 bases and the J gene end by 2 bases; junction bases not matched to a gene: 20. The clonotype originates from a man between 25 and 39 years old in good health. The source material was blood. The chain couples TRBV7-2 to TRBJ2-3; 7 bases align to TRBD2. The CDR3 region is CASRPGLKPIGTYTDTQYF. In DNA form, the CDR3 reads TGTGCCAGCAGACCGGGACTAAAGCCGATCGGGACCTACACAGATACGCAGTATTTT. Filled out from reference TRBV7-2 and TRBJ2-3, the complete variable domain reads GAGVSQSPSNKVTEKGKDVELRCDPISGHTALYWYRQSLGQGLEFLIYFQGNSAPDKSGLPSDRFSAERTGGSVSTLTIQRTQQEDSAVYLCASRPGLKPIGTYTDTQYFGPGTRLTVL.